The rows below give T cell receptor beta chains drawn from one sample of a study of monozygotic twins with inflammatory bowel disease. TCRdb re-analyzed the 5' RACE reads; it lists each CDR3 protein once, without DNA. This table holds some 99,000 distinct CDR3 sequences. What was sequenced was blood. The receptors derive from a human donor with ulcerative colitis or Crohn's disease, or a healthy co-twin of an affected twin (not recorded which). Each CDR3 is given with its conserved first and last residue.

V gene,J gene,CDR3 protein
TRBV28,TRBJ2-3,CASSPPVGADTQYF
TRBV10-3,TRBJ2-2,CAIASGNTGELIF
TRBV5-1,TRBJ2-2,CASSLPSRAGELFF
TRBV9,TRBJ1-1,CASSASVGTGGGTEAFF
TRBV7-2,TRBJ2-5,CASSQTGLAGTGETQYF
TRBV11-2,TRBJ1-1,CASSYRQGTEAFF
TRBV5-5,TRBJ2-7,CASIPTGLGVDEQYF
TRBV24-1,TRBJ2-1,CATSGGWEQFF
TRBV2,TRBJ1-2,CASTLGNGYTF
TRBV6-8,TRBJ2-1,CASSYPPSSYNEQFF
TRBV12-3/TRBV12-4,TRBJ2-7,CASSPGSYEQYF
TRBV12-3/TRBV12-4,TRBJ1-1,CASSIAQSHEAFF
TRBV28,TRBJ1-6,CASSLGQGLYNSPLHF
TRBV6-2/TRBV6-3,TRBJ1-5,CASSLGTGGWQPQHF
TRBV10-3,TRBJ2-7,CAISDNYEQYF
TRBV3-1,TRBJ2-1,CASSFANEQFF
TRBV7-9,TRBJ2-1,CASSLSIGQSSYNEQFF
TRBV19,TRBJ2-7,CASSTSPRTGGTYEQYF
TRBV19,TRBJ2-1,CASSIFSRDNEQFF
TRBV20-1,TRBJ1-1,CSALSHSGTEAFF
TRBV18,TRBJ1-1,CASSRTEGAEAFF
TRBV9,TRBJ2-3,CASSVMTSGSTDTQYF
TRBV7-2,TRBJ2-1,CASGLPLESPVF
TRBV2,TRBJ2-5,CASSEAIGVAVETQYF